The 18 T cell receptor beta chains below were found in one sample sequenced in a study of patients and donors after allogeneic stem cell transplantation. TCRdb redid the calling of the RT-PCR reads with MiXCR, one entry per CDR3 protein. The sample has approximately 220,000 distinct CDR3 sequences; around 40% are singletons. Sequences were obtained from blood, either unsorted or a sorted T cell fraction (not recorded which). The receptors shown here come from a human donor who was either an allogeneic HSCT recipient or a stem cell or donor lymphocyte infusion donor (not recorded which). It is not recorded whose cells these are; they may come from a transplant donor.

This clonotype has a handful of counts. The CDR3 here is CSVGAGQGANTGELFF. The CDR3 DNA reads TGCAGCGTTGGGGCTGGACAGGGAGCGAACACCGGGGAGCTGTTTTTT. The rearrangement uses TRBV29-1 and TRBJ2-2, with TRBD1 matching 8 bases. The CDR3 runs 16 residues. J was trimmed by 0 bases and V by 4 bases; bases with no gene match: 7. Germline loops: CDR1 SQVTM, CDR2 ANQGSEA.

This clonotype was picked up a small number of times. The CDR3 loop is CASSQERQGEFPNYGYTF. The CDR3, as DNA: TGCGCCAGCAGCCAAGAAAGGCAGGGGGAATTCCCCAACTATGGCTACACCTTC. The gene calls are TRBV4-3 and TRBJ1-2; 7 bases are a match to TRBD1. V dropped 0 bases and J dropped 2; count of bases not matched to a gene: 12. This CDR3 comprises 18 residues. Germline lookup yields CDR1 LGHNA and CDR2 YSLEER.

The chain employs TRBV6-5 and TRBJ1-4; no firm D call. The germline V and J ends were trimmed by 8 bases and 0 bases, with 7 bases remaining between them. This CDR3 has 13 residues. Germline lookup yields CDR1 MNHEY and CDR2 SVGAGI. CDR3: CASSTTTNEKLFF. CDR3 nucleotides: TGTGCCAGCTCAACTACAACTAATGAAAAACTGTTTTTT.

This chain links TRBV20-1 with TRBJ2-2; D may match TRBD1 or TRBD2 (5 bases each). V was pared by 2 bases and J by 5 bases, with 12 bases between. This CDR3 is built from 14 residues. The germline CDR1 and CDR2 sequences are DFQATT and SNEGSKA (reference sequence). This CDR3 is CSARPLEGTGELFF. In nucleotides, the CDR3 is TGCAGTGCTAGACCTCTAGAGGGGACCGGGGAGCTGTTTTTT.

V is TRBV10-3 and J is TRBJ1-5, with a tentative D call TRBD1 (5 bases). CDR3 length: 13 amino acids. Germline-derived CDR1 and CDR2 are ENHRY and SYGVKD. Trimming took 2 bases from V and 7 from J, leaving 9 bases between them. CDR3 sequence: CAISETGTQPQHF. The CDR3 DNA follows: TGTGCCATCAGTGAGACTGGGACCCAGCCCCAGCATTTT.

This clonotype has more than one count but fewer than ten. The CDR3 protein is CAWSSQGSRNGYTF. CDR3 sequence (DNA): TGTGCCTGGAGTAGCCAGGGATCTCGAAATGGCTACACCTTC. The chain carries TRBV30 and TRBJ1-2; TRBD1 might be the D (5 bases). Germline-derived CDR1 and CDR2 are GTSNPN and SVGIG (reference sequence). V was pared by 2 bases and J by 6 bases, with 16 bases between. The CDR3 is 14 amino acids. The full variable domain, rest sourced from reference TRBV30 and TRBJ1-2, is SQTIHQWPATLVQPVGSPLSLECTVEGTSNPNLYWYRQAAGRGLQLLFYSVGIGQISSEVPQNLSASRPQDRQFILSSKKLLLSDSGFYLCAWSSQGSRNGYTFGSGTRLTVV.

The chain combines TRBV4-3 with TRBJ2-1, with 7 bases aligning to TRBD2. The germline CDR1 and CDR2 sequences are LGHNA and YSLEER. V was clipped by 0 bases and J by 3 bases; unmatched bases: 8. This CDR3 contains 17 residues. CDR3 residues: CASSQESAGDFYNEQFF. CDR3 DNA: TGCGCCAGCAGCCAAGAATCCGCGGGGGACTTCTACAATGAGCAGTTCTTC.

This clonotype was observed a few times. The chain combines TRBV4-3 with TRBJ1-4; D gene unclear. V gave up 1 base and J gave up 7 bases, with 19 bases separating them. CDR1 is LGHNA and CDR2 is YSLEER in the germline V gene. The CDR3 spans 17 residues. The chain's CDR3 is CASSQATFSREGEKLFF. In DNA form, the CDR3 reads TGCGCCAGCAGCCAAGCGACCTTCTCGAGGGAAGGTGAAAAACTGTTTTTT.

This clonotype was seen a handful of times. The chain is built from TRBV10-3 and TRBJ1-2; D might be TRBD1 (5 bases). V shed 6 bases and J shed 7 bases, with 12 bases lying between them. The CDR3 runs to 12 residues. Per germline, CDR1 ENHRY and CDR2 SYGVKD. The CDR3 region is CAISREQSGYTF. The CDR3 DNA sequence: TGTGCCATCAGCAGGGAGCAAAGTGGCTACACCTTC.

V gene TRBV4-1 combines with J gene TRBJ2-4; no clear D gene. The V gene's germline CDR1 is MGHRA and CDR2 YSYEKL. The CDR3 length is 17 residues. V lost 3 bases and J 0 bases, leaving 15 bases between the germline ends. The CDR3 region is CASSQVATTLAKNIQYF. CDR3 sequence (DNA): TGCGCCAGCAGCCAGGTCGCCACGACCCTAGCCAAAAACATTCAGTACTTC.

This clonotype came up a few times. V gene TRBV5-1 combines with J gene TRBJ1-6; D is undetermined. Per germline, CDR1 SGHRS and CDR2 YFSETQ. V gave up 0 bases and J gave up 11 bases, with 6 bases separating them. CDR3 size: 12 residues. CDR3 residues: CASSLAGTPLHF. The CDR3 nucleotides are TGCGCCAGCAGCTTGGCCGGTACACCCCTCCACTTT.

The chain is built from TRBV29-1 and TRBJ2-1, with 11 bases identical to TRBD1. CDR1 and CDR2 (germline): SQVTM, ANQGSEA. With 5 bases clipped from V and 7 bases from J, the junction kept 10 bases outside the gene matches. This CDR3 region has 15 residues. CDR3 sequence: CSVNLKGQGANEQFF. As DNA, the CDR3 is TGCAGCGTTAACTTGAAAGGACAGGGGGCGAATGAGCAGTTCTTC.

The DNA for the CDR3 is TGCGCCAGCAGCCCTTTTGGACAGGGCACTTACGAGCAGTACTTC. This gives the protein CASSPFGQGTYEQYF. The rearrangement uses TRBV4-1 and TRBJ2-7; TRBD1 aligns across 8 bases. The length of the CDR3 is 15 residues. The germline CDR1 and CDR2 sequences are MGHRA and YSYEKL. Trimming cost V 4 bases and J 4 bases; bases outside gene matches: 9.

This clonotype was counted once. The chain carries TRBV12-3 or TRBV12-4 and TRBJ2-3, with a possible D match to TRBD1 (6 bases). Trimming took off 5 bases at V and 1 base at J, with 10 bases between the two ends. The CDR3 consists of 14 residues. Written as DNA, the CDR3 is TGTGCCAGCAGTGGGACAAGTCGCACAGATACGCAGTATTTT. This sequence encodes CASSGTSRTDTQYF.

The J gene is TRBJ1-2, the V gene TRBV12-3 or TRBV12-4; D gene uncertain. The CDR3 spans 14 residues. V was clipped by 1 base and J by 8 bases, with 14 bases between them. As DNA, the CDR3 is TGTGCCAGCAGTTTAGAACGGAACTCGAGGGGCTACACCTTC. It codes for CASSLERNSRGYTF.

This clonotype has more than one count but fewer than ten. The V call is TRBV12-3 or TRBV12-4, the J call TRBJ1-2, with 10 bases matching TRBD1. V trimming: 6 bases; J trimming: 6 bases; junction bases outside the gene matches: 1. This CDR3 contains 12 residues. CDR3 DNA: TGTGCCAGCAGGGGGACAGGGGATGGCTACACCTTC. Amino acids: CASRGTGDGYTF.

This clonotype came up a few times. V usage is TRBV5-1 and J usage is TRBJ2-2; D is ambiguous. The CDR3 has 15 residues. Trimming stripped 4 bases from V and 0 bases from J, with 10 bases between. Germline CDR1 reads SGHRS; CDR2 reads YFSETQ. The CDR3, as DNA: TGCGCCAGCAGCGCTGGACCATCGAACACCGGGGAGCTGTTTTTT. Its translation: CASSAGPSNTGELFF.

The sample holds a few counts of this clonotype. The chain links TRBV25-1 to TRBJ1-2; a possible D gene is TRBD1 (5 bases). The CDR3 sequence is 15 residues long. Germline lookup yields CDR1 MGHDK and CDR2 SYGVNS. V dropped 1 base and J dropped 2 bases, with 11 bases sitting between them. The CDR3 is CASSEWAGTNYGYTF. CDR3 nucleotides: TGTGCCAGCAGTGAATGGGCAGGGACGAACTATGGCTACACCTTC.